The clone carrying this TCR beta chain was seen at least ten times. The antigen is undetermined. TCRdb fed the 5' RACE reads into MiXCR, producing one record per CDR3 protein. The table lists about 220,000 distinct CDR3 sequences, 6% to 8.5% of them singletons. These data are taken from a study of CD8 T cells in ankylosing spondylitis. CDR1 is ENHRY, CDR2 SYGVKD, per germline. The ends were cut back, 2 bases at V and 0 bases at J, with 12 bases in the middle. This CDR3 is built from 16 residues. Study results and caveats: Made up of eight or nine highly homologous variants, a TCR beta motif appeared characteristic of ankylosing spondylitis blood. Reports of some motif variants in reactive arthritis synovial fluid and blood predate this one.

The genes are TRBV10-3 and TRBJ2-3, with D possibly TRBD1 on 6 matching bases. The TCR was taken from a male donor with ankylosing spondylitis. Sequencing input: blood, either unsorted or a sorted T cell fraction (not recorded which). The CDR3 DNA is TGTGCCATCAGTGAGCTGACAGGAGCTAGCACAGATACGCAGTATTTT. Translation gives CAISELTGASTDTQYF.